This T cell receptor (beta chain) was recorded in a study of T cell repertoires in cytomegalovirus infection. Overall study context: CMV epitopes that were recently identified and HLA-C-restricted were used alongside well-studied HLA-B-restricted ones. Signatures in public TCR beta sequences pointed to both CMV infection and matching HLA type. Overall study findings and caveats: HLA-C-restricted CMV clonotypes gave the most frequent clonotype in two of eight donors.

Many counts were recorded for this clonotype. Its antigen remains unidentified. TCRdb processed the reads anew with MiXCR; each CDR3 protein has one entry. The repertoire includes 450,000 to 550,000 distinct CDR3 sequences, under 45% of them detected once, and just under 45% sits in the top ten. Germline lookup yields CDR1 ENHRY and CDR2 SYGVKD. The CDR3 runs 13 residues. The ends lost 10 bases at V and 7 bases at J; junction bases unmatched: 8. Source: cultured PBMCs, taken from culture after CMV antigen stimulation. The origin of this receptor is a human donor in good health (CMV status not recorded). Some clones in this sample may be carry-over from other donors' samples. The rearrangement links TRBV10-3 to TRBJ2-1, with 9 bases aligning to TRBD2. The CDR3 protein is CATAGGPNNEQFF. Written as DNA, the CDR3 is TGTGCCACCGCGGGAGGGCCTAATAATGAGCAGTTCTTC.